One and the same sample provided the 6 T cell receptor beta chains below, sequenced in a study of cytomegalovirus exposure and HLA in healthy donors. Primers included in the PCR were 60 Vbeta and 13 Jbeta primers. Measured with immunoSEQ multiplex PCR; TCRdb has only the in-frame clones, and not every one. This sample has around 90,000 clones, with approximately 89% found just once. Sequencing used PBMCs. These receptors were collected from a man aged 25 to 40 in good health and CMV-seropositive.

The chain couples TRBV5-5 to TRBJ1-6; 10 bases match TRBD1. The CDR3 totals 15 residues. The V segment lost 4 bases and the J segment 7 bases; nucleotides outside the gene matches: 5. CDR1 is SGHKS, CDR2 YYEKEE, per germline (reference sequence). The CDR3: CASSRTGGANSPLHF. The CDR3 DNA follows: TGTGCCAGCAGCAGGACAGGGGGTGCGAATTCACCCCTCCACTTT.

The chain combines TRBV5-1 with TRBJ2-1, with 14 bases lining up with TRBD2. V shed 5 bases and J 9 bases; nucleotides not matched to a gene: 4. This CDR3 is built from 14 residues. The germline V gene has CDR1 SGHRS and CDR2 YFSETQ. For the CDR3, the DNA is TGCGCCAGCAGGAACGGACTAGCGGGAGGTGAGCAGTTCTTC. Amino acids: CASRNGLAGGEQFF.

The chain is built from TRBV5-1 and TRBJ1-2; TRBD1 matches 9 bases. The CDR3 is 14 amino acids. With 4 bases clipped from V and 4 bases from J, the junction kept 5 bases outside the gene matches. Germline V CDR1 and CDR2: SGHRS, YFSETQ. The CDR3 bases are TGCGCCAGCAGCGGCGGGACAGGGACCTATGGCTACACCTTC. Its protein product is CASSGGTGTYGYTF.

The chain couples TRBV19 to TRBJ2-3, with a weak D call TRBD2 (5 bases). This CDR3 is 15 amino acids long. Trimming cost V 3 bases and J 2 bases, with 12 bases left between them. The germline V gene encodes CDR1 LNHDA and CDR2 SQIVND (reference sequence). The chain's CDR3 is CASSMRRATTDTQYF. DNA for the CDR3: TGTGCCAGTAGTATGCGGCGGGCAACCACAGATACGCAGTATTTT. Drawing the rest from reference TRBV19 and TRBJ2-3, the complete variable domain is DGGITQSPKYLFRKEGQNVTLSCEQNLNHDAMYWYRQDPGQGLRLIYYSQIVNDFQKGDIAEGYSVSREKKESFPLTVTSAQKNPTAFYLCASSMRRATTDTQYFGPGTRLTVL.

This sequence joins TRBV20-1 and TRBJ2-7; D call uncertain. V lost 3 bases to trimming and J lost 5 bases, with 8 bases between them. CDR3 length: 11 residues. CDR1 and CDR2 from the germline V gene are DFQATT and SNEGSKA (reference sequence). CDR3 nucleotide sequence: TGCAGTGCTAGTTTGGGCAACGAGCAGTACTTC. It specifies CSASLGNEQYF.

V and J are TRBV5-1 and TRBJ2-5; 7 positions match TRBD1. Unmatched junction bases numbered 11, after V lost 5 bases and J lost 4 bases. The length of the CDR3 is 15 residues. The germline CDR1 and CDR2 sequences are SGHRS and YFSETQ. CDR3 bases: TGCGCCAGCAGACCAACCGGGACAGCCTTAGAGACCCAGTACTTC. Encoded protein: CASRPTGTALETQYF.